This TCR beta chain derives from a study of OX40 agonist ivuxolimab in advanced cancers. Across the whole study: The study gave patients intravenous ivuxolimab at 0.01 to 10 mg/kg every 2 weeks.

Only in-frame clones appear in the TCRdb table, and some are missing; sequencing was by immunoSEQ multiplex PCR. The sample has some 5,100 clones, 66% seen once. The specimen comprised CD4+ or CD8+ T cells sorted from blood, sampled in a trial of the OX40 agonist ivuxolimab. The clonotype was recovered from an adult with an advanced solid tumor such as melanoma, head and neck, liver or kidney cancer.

The CDR3 coding sequence is TGTGCCAGCAGTTTATCTGCAGGCGATCGGCCCCAGCATTTT. Protein: CASSLSAGDRPQHF. The chain couples TRBV27 to TRBJ1-5, with D uncertain. This CDR3 is 14 amino acids long. With 0 bases removed from V and 9 bases from J, the gap between germline ends came to 12 bases. The germline V gene encodes CDR1 MNHEY and CDR2 SMNVEV (reference sequence).